This passage covers 20 T cell receptor beta chains from one sample sequenced in a study of blood T cells in healthy people across ages. For the second PCR, which ran for about 7 to 11 cycles, a sample-barcoded 5' primer and a J-beta primer mix were used. TCRdb itself ran the 5' RACE reads through MiXCR, one entry per CDR3 protein. This table has around 1,000,000 distinct CDR3 sequences, 35% to 45% appearing once. Material: blood. These receptors came from a man between 18 and 35 years old in good health.

The chain combines TRBV12-3 or TRBV12-4 with TRBJ2-3, with a tentative D call TRBD2 (6 bases). V was clipped by 8 bases and J by 3 bases, with 18 bases between them. The CDR3 covers 15 residues. The chain's CDR3 is CASGPRLGGTDTQYF. CDR3 coding DNA: TGTGCCAGCGGTCCGCGACTAGGAGGGACAGATACGCAGTATTTT.

The chain joins TRBV11-1 to TRBJ2-7; unclear D gene. Looked up from germline, CDR1 is SGHAT and CDR2 is FQDESV (reference sequence). Trimming took 5 bases from V and 0 from J, leaving 14 bases between them. The CDR3 is made up of 15 amino acids. The CDR3 loop reads CASSLKRFFSYEQYF. In DNA form, the CDR3 reads TGTGCCAGCAGCCTGAAGCGTTTTTTCTCCTACGAGCAGTACTTC.

This clonotype was counted between two and nine times. V and J are TRBV14 and TRBJ1-2; TRBD1 agrees at 8 bases. V trimming: 1 base; J trimming: 3 bases; junction bases outside the gene matches: 4. The CDR3 loop spans 15 amino acids. Germline assignment: CDR1 SGHDN and CDR2 FVKESK. CDR3 in amino acids: CASSQVGTGHYGYTF. CDR3 DNA: TGTGCCAGCAGCCAAGTCGGGACAGGACACTATGGCTACACCTTC.

Details on this clonotype: Being one base from a much bigger clone, this may be a read error. This chain links TRBV29-1 with TRBJ2-1; D unresolved. The V gene lost 4 bases and the J gene lost 13 bases, with 20 bases spanning the gap. CDR1 is SQVTM and CDR2 is ANQGSEA in the germline V gene. The CDR3 is 13 amino acids. The CDR3 DNA reads as TGCAGCGTTGCCGCGGATCTCAAAGAGACCCAGTTCTTC. Its translation is CSVAADLKETQFF.

This rearrangement joins TRBV30 to TRBJ2-3; 7 bases match TRBD2. The V gene's germline CDR1 is GTSNPN and CDR2 SVGIG (reference sequence). CDR3 size: 15 residues. Unmatched junction bases numbered 11, after V lost 4 bases and J lost 4 bases. The CDR3 region is CAWNRGSSGADTQYF. CDR3 nucleotide sequence: TGTGCCTGGAATCGGGGGTCTAGCGGCGCAGATACGCAGTATTTT.

J is TRBJ1-1 and V is TRBV25-1, with 7 bases lining up with TRBD1. Germline CDR1 and CDR2: MGHDK and SYGVNS. This CDR3 comprises 14 residues. With V trimmed by 6 bases and J by 6 bases, 10 bases remained unmatched. CDR3 amino acids: CASRPTGYVAEAFF. CDR3 in DNA: TGTGCCAGCAGACCGACAGGGTATGTCGCTGAAGCTTTCTTT.

The CDR3 sequence is CASSPLVVGGELFF. In nucleotides, the CDR3 is TGTGCCAGCAGCCCGTTAGTGGTTGGCGGGGAGCTGTTTTTT. This chain links TRBV27 with TRBJ2-2, with no clear D. This CDR3 has 14 residues. CDR1 and CDR2 (germline): MNHEY, SMNVEV (reference sequence). The V end lost 6 bases, the J end lost 7 bases, and 15 bases lay between the germline ends.

A few counts support this clonotype. The DNA of the CDR3 is TGCAGCGTCAGGGTGATAAACACTGAAGCTTTCTTT. Amino acid sequence: CSVRVINTEAFF. This chain connects TRBV29-1 to TRBJ1-1; D is possibly TRBD1 (5 bases). CDR3 length equals 12 residues. Germline loops: CDR1 SQVTM, CDR2 ANQGSEA. V was pared by 6 bases and J by 2 bases, with 10 bases between.

The chain recombines TRBV5-1 with TRBJ2-5, with D perhaps matching TRBD1 or TRBD2 (5 bases each). The CDR3 is made up of 14 amino acids. Germline lookup yields CDR1 SGHRS and CDR2 YFSETQ. V was pared by 3 bases and J by 0 bases, with 9 bases between. The CDR3 is CASSWGRNQETQYF. The CDR3 DNA reads TGCGCCAGCAGCTGGGGACGGAACCAAGAGACCCAGTACTTC.

This clonotype was counted between two and nine times. The genes are TRBV7-2 and TRBJ2-1; D call uncertain. The V gene lost 0 bases and the J gene lost 5 bases, with 14 bases spanning the gap. The CDR3 has 16 residues. The germline V gene has CDR1 SGHTA and CDR2 FQGNSA. The CDR3 is CASSLAPSVRNNEQFF. In nucleotides, the CDR3 is TGTGCCAGCAGCTTAGCGCCGTCAGTGAGAAACAATGAGCAGTTCTTC.

CDR3 DNA: TGTGCCAGCAGATCCGACGATGATACGCAGTATTTT. Translating it yields CASRSDDDTQYF. This chain uses TRBV6-5 with TRBJ2-3; D ambiguous. The ends were cut back, 6 bases at V and 6 bases at J, with 10 bases in the middle. The CDR3 contains 12 residues. Germline lookup yields CDR1 MNHEY and CDR2 SVGAGI.

This clonotype turned up a few times. The V call is TRBV4-1, the J call TRBJ1-5; weak D call: TRBD1 (5 bases). Trimming left V 0 bases short and J 4 bases short, with 13 bases between. The CDR3 sequence is 16 residues long. Germline CDR1 reads MGHRA; CDR2 reads YSYEKL. The CDR3 spells CASSQDDSGRNQPQHF. The DNA of the CDR3 is TGCGCCAGCAGCCAAGATGACAGCGGGAGAAATCAGCCCCAGCATTTT.

V and J are TRBV12-3 or TRBV12-4 and TRBJ1-1; D might be TRBD1 (5 bases). V was trimmed by 3 bases and J by 4 bases, leaving 15 bases between them. CDR3 size: 15 residues. CDR3 protein: CASSLGGAVGTEAFF. CDR3 bases: TGTGCCAGCAGTTTGGGCGGGGCCGTGGGCACTGAAGCTTTCTTT.

The gene calls are TRBV14 and TRBJ1-2; D is ambiguous. CDR1 and CDR2 from the germline V gene are SGHDN and FVKESK. This CDR3 is 15 amino acids long. The germline V and J ends were trimmed by 1 base and 3 bases, with 12 bases remaining between them. As DNA, the CDR3 is TGTGCCAGCAGCCAAGGATACGGGGAGGACTATGGCTACACCTTC. It is translated as CASSQGYGEDYGYTF.

The genes are TRBV19 and TRBJ2-2; 10 nucleotides align to TRBD2. Looked up from germline, CDR1 is LNHDA and CDR2 is SQIVND (reference sequence). V lost 6 bases, J lost 6 bases, and 7 bases stayed unmatched. There are 15 residues in the CDR3. In nucleotides, the CDR3 is TGTGCCAGTAGCCCCGGACTAGCGGATTCCGGGGAGCTGTTTTTT. This translates into CASSPGLADSGELFF.

This clonotype was counted a few times. The V call is TRBV28, the J call TRBJ2-1, with D perhaps TRBD2 (5 bases). From germline, CDR1 is MDHEN and CDR2 SYDVKM. The CDR3 sequence is 13 residues long. V was clipped by 8 bases and J by 5 bases, with 13 bases between them. The CDR3 coding sequence is TGTGCCAGCTTTAGCGACGATAACAATGAGCAGTTCTTC. Amino acids: CASFSDDNNEQFF.

With regard to this clonotype: A junction end diverges from the germline sequence, so it may reflect a read error. The rearrangement links TRBV6-5 to TRBJ2-7, with unresolved D. Germline values: CDR1 MNHEY, CDR2 SVGAGI. This CDR3 is built from 10 residues. CDR3 in amino acids: CAPPPYEQYF. In DNA form, the CDR3 reads TGCGCACCACCTCCCTACGAGCAGTACTTC.

The V and J genes are TRBV4-3 and TRBJ1-1; no clear D gene. V dropped 0 bases and J dropped 7 bases, with 6 bases sitting between them. The CDR3 extends over 12 amino acids. The V gene's germline CDR1 is LGHNA and CDR2 YSLEER. CDR3 DNA sequence: TGCGCCAGCAGCCAAGAAGGGCGTGAAGCTTTCTTT. The encoded protein is CASSQEGREAFF.

This clonotype has more than one count but fewer than ten. This CDR3 is CSASRASGTNEQFF. The CDR3 coding sequence is TGCAGTGCTAGTCGGGCTAGCGGAACCAATGAGCAGTTCTTC. The chain uses TRBV20-1 and TRBJ2-1; the match to TRBD2 covers 7 bases. V was pared by 3 bases and J by 6 bases, with 8 bases of the junction left unmatched. The CDR3 is made up of 14 amino acids. The germline V gene has CDR1 DFQATT and CDR2 SNEGSKA (reference sequence).

The chain uses TRBV29-1 and TRBJ2-1; D is possibly TRBD2 (5 bases). With 3 bases removed from V and 3 bases from J, the gap between germline ends came to 18 bases. This CDR3 is 16 amino acids long. Germline CDR1 reads SQVTM; CDR2 reads ANQGSEA. The CDR3 here is CSVETPDYGLYNEQFF. CDR3 coding DNA: TGCAGCGTTGAGACCCCAGACTACGGCCTCTACAATGAGCAGTTCTTC.